The 28 T cell receptor beta chains below all came from one sample that was sequenced in a study of blood T cell repertoires in COVID-19. Clones were read by immunoSEQ multiplex PCR, and TCRdb kept only the in-frame ones, dropping some. The table lists about 370,000 clones, 80% to 90% of them singletons, with under 4% in the top ten. Sequences were obtained from peripheral blood. The source is a woman aged 25 to 39 with COVID-19, enrolled during active disease.

The chain joins TRBV27 to TRBJ1-2, with TRBD1 identical over 7 bases. This CDR3 is 11 amino acids long. Germline CDR1 reads MNHEY; CDR2 reads SMNVEV (reference sequence). Trimming took 6 bases from V and 8 from J; bases not matched to a gene: 3. CDR3 residues: CASRQGRGYTF. As DNA, the CDR3 is TGTGCCAGCAGACAGGGGAGAGGCTACACCTTC.

The chain uses TRBV18 and TRBJ2-3; 12 bases agree with TRBD2. The CDR3 length is 18 residues. J gave up 2 bases and V 2 bases, and 8 bases lay outside the gene matches. Germline V gene data show CDR1 as KGHSH and CDR2 as LQKENI. The CDR3 coding sequence is TGTGCCAGCTCACCAAGACTAGCGGGGGCCATGAACACAGATACGCAGTATTTT. The encoded protein is CASSPRLAGAMNTDTQYF.

V gene TRBV5-1 combines with J gene TRBJ2-2, with TRBD2 identical over 7 bases. The length of the CDR3 is 15 residues. Unmatched junction bases numbered 3, after V lost 4 bases and J lost 0 bases. Looked up from germline, CDR1 is SGHRS and CDR2 is YFSETQ. The CDR3 reads CASSGTSANTGELFF. In DNA, the CDR3 is TGCGCCAGCAGCGGAACTAGCGCGAACACCGGGGAGCTGTTTTTT.

The V and J genes are TRBV5-8 and TRBJ1-5; no definite D call. From germline, CDR1 is SGHTS and CDR2 YDEGEE. V gave up 2 bases and J gave up 1 base, with 10 bases separating them. This CDR3 contains 15 residues. CDR3 in DNA: TGTGCCAGCAGCTTTGAGGCGGCGAGCAATCAGCCCCAGCATTTT. Protein product: CASSFEAASNQPQHF.

The chain employs TRBV6-2 or TRBV6-3 and TRBJ1-2, with 8 bases that match TRBD1. This CDR3 is built from 17 residues. The germline CDR1 and CDR2 sequences are MNHEY and SVGEGT. The trim removed 2 bases at V and 1 base at J, leaving 9 bases unmatched. In nucleotides, the CDR3 is TGTGCCAGCAGTTACCCGACCGGGACAGGCCTTAACTATGGCTACACCTTC. It yields the protein CASSYPTGTGLNYGYTF.

The rearrangement links TRBV11-3 to TRBJ1-2; 7 nucleotides agree with TRBD1. V shed 3 bases, J shed 8 bases, and the junction held 6 bases outside the gene matches. The V gene's germline CDR1 is SGHNT and CDR2 YENEEA. The CDR3 runs to 13 residues. CDR3 sequence reads: CASSFTGAYGYTF. The CDR3 DNA follows: TGTGCCAGCAGCTTTACAGGGGCTTACGGCTACACCTTC.

The chain combines TRBV2 with TRBJ2-2, with D possibly TRBD2 on 6 matching bases. The CDR3 loop spans 14 amino acids. From germline, CDR1 is SNHLY and CDR2 FYNNEI. The V end was cut by 3 bases, the J end by 5 bases, with 10 bases between. The CDR3 bases are TGTGCCAGCAGTGATAGCGGAGCAACCGGGGAGCTGTTTTTT. Amino acid sequence: CASSDSGATGELFF.

This rearrangement joins TRBV24-1 to TRBJ2-1; TRBD2 matches 8 bases. CDR1 is KGHDR and CDR2 is SFDVKD in the germline V gene. The CDR3 totals 18 residues. After removal of 3 bases from V and 8 bases from J, the junction contained 17 bases not matched to a gene. The CDR3 sequence: CATSDPPGTRGPWDEQFF. CDR3 coding DNA: TGTGCCACCAGTGATCCGCCCGGGACTAGGGGCCCCTGGGATGAGCAGTTCTTC.

The J gene is TRBJ2-2, the V gene TRBV3-1 (or the pseudogene TRBV3-2), with 8 bases matching TRBD1. Germline lookup yields CDR1 LGHDT and CDR2 YNNKEL (reference sequence). The length of the CDR3 is 14 residues. V lost 4 bases and J lost 7; bases outside the gene matches: 5. The CDR3 nucleotides read TGTGCCAGCAGCCGCCAGGACAGGGTCGGGGAGCTGTTTTTT. It specifies CASSRQDRVGELFF.

The chain recombines TRBV5-4 with TRBJ1-2, with 7 bases aligning to TRBD1. The CDR3 is made up of 12 amino acids. The germline V gene encodes CDR1 SGHNT and CDR2 YYREEE (reference sequence). J lost 8 bases, V lost 1 base, and 2 bases had no gene match. CDR3 in DNA: TGTGCCAGCAGCTTGTTCAGGGGGGGCTACACCTTC. It translates to CASSLFRGGYTF.

The chain uses TRBV12-5 and TRBJ2-3; the D is unclear. V was shortened by 5 bases and J by 0 bases, with 9 bases between the two germline ends. The germline CDR1 and CDR2 sequences are LGHNT and FRNRAP. CDR3 length: 14 residues. The DNA for the CDR3 is TGTGCTAGTGGTACGTGGGCTAGCACAGATACGCAGTATTTT. This sequence encodes CASGTWASTDTQYF.

J is TRBJ1-2 and V is TRBV4-1; D remains ambiguous. The germline V gene has CDR1 MGHRA and CDR2 YSYEKL. V was pared by 1 base and J by 2 bases, with 11 bases between. The CDR3 extends over 15 amino acids. The CDR3 DNA reads TGCGCCAGCAGCCAAGTACTAGAGGCGAACTATGGCTACACCTTC. Translation gives CASSQVLEANYGYTF.

The chain carries TRBV5-4 and TRBJ1-1; 9 positions match TRBD1. The CDR3 covers 15 residues. The germline V gene has CDR1 SGHNT and CDR2 YYREEE (reference sequence). The V gene end was trimmed by 2 bases and the J gene end by 1 base; junction bases not matched to a gene: 3. CDR3 DNA sequence: TGTGCCAGCAGCTTCCAGGACAGGGGGAACACTGAAGCTTTCTTT. This gives the protein CASSFQDRGNTEAFF.

The V and J genes are TRBV30 and TRBJ2-2, with unresolved D. CDR1 and CDR2 from the germline V gene are GTSNPN and SVGIG (reference sequence). V was clipped by 7 bases and J by 15 bases, with 18 bases between them. This CDR3 has 11 residues. As DNA, the CDR3 is TGTGCCTATGGTTATGAGGAGATGGTGTTTTTT. It is translated as CAYGYEEMVFF.

The rearrangement uses TRBV6-5 and TRBJ1-2; 7 bases are a match to TRBD1. J gave up 0 bases and V 6 bases, and 4 bases lay outside the gene matches. The germline gives CDR1 MNHEY, CDR2 SVGAGI. The CDR3 consists of 14 residues. CDR3 bases: TGTGCCAGCAGCCTCCAGGGGGCTAACTATGGCTACACCTTC. Amino acids: CASSLQGANYGYTF.

This chain links TRBV27 with TRBJ1-4; 7 nucleotides match TRBD1. The length of the CDR3 is 18 residues. V was clipped by 1 base and J by 5 bases; unmatched bases: 13. Germline V gene lookup returns CDR1 MNHEY and CDR2 SMNVEV (reference sequence). The CDR3 sequence is CASSLLAAVGQENEKLFF. The CDR3 DNA is TGTGCCAGCAGTTTATTAGCCGCGGTAGGACAGGAAAATGAAAAACTGTTTTTT.

This chain connects TRBV6-5 to TRBJ2-1; the match to TRBD1 covers 8 bases. After removal of 2 bases from V and 1 base from J, the junction contained 4 bases not matched to a gene. This CDR3 comprises 16 residues. Germline V CDR1 and CDR2: MNHEY, SVGAGI. CDR3 sequence: CASSYATGASYNEQFF. As DNA, the CDR3 is TGTGCCAGCAGTTACGCGACAGGGGCTTCCTACAATGAGCAGTTCTTC.

The J gene is TRBJ2-5, the V gene TRBV28; 10 nucleotides agree with TRBD2. The CDR3 length is 14 residues. Germline V gene data show CDR1 as MDHEN and CDR2 as SYDVKM. After removal of 6 bases from V and 8 bases from J, the junction contained 9 bases not matched to a gene. CDR3 sequence (DNA): TGTGCCAGCAGCCCGGGACTAGCGCTAAGAACCCAGTACTTC. It codes for CASSPGLALRTQYF.

The chain recombines TRBV7-2 with TRBJ1-1; 9 nucleotides line up with TRBD1. V shed 5 bases, J shed 10 bases, and the junction held 17 bases outside the gene matches. Germline CDR1 reads SGHTA; CDR2 reads FQGNSA. This CDR3 comprises 16 residues. CDR3 in DNA: TGTGCCAGCAGCGGAGGTGGGGACAGGGCGCATAGGGGAGCTTTCTTT. The encoded protein is CASSGGGDRAHRGAFF.

The chain combines TRBV9 with TRBJ1-1, with D possibly being TRBD1 (5 bases). The CDR3 contains 13 residues. V lost 6 bases and J 4 bases, leaving 13 bases between the germline ends. Germline assignment: CDR1 SGDLS and CDR2 YYNGEE. This chain's CDR3 is CASKGMGRTEAFF. The CDR3 DNA sequence: TGTGCCAGCAAGGGGATGGGGCGCACTGAAGCTTTCTTT.

This chain connects TRBV7-6 to TRBJ2-7; possible D gene TRBD1, 6 bases. Germline V gene data show CDR1 as SGHVS and CDR2 as FNYEAQ. CDR3 length equals 12 residues. V lost 7 bases and J 2 bases, leaving 9 bases between the germline ends. This CDR3 reads CASIRGPYEQYF. The CDR3 bases are TGTGCCAGCATCAGGGGCCCCTACGAGCAGTACTTC.

In nucleotides, the CDR3 is TGTGCCAGCACCGGGTACGATGAGCAGTTCTTC. Protein: CASTGYDEQFF. The gene calls are TRBV6-5 and TRBJ2-1; no clear D. There are 11 residues in the CDR3. V lost 7 bases and J 8 bases, leaving 9 bases between the germline ends. Germline CDR1 and CDR2: MNHEY and SVGAGI.

This clone was picked up one time. This rearrangement joins TRBV6-2 or TRBV6-3 to TRBJ2-1, with 11 positions matching TRBD1. CDR1 and CDR2 (germline): MNHEY, SVGEGT. Trimming took 5 bases from V and 4 from J; bases not matched to a gene: 4. The CDR3 contains 15 residues. In nucleotides, the CDR3 is TGTGCCAGCAGTGCCGGGACAGGGGGTTACAATGAGCAGTTCTTC. Its protein is CASSAGTGGYNEQFF.

The chain employs TRBV6-5 and TRBJ1-3; tentative D call: TRBD1 (5 bases). Between the trimmed V and J ends, which lost 6 bases and 0 bases, there was a span of 12 bases. Germline V lookup: CDR1 MNHEY, CDR2 SVGAGI. This CDR3 has 15 residues. The CDR3 here is CASSRQGNSGNTIYF. CDR3 sequence (DNA): TGTGCCAGCAGCCGTCAGGGCAACTCTGGAAACACCATATATTTT.

This clone was counted a single time. This chain uses TRBV2 with TRBJ2-3; D is perhaps TRBD1 (5 bases). V was pared by 3 bases and J by 2 bases, with 9 bases between. Germline V gives CDR1 SNHLY, CDR2 FYNNEI. The CDR3 covers 14 residues. CDR3 loop: CASSDDRTTDTQYF. Here the CDR3 DNA reads TGTGCCAGCAGTGACGACAGAACCACAGATACGCAGTATTTT.

This clone is a singleton in its sample. V is TRBV7-2 and J is TRBJ2-7; TRBD1 matches at 12 bases. The CDR3 has 15 amino acids. CDR1 is SGHTA, CDR2 FQGNSA, per germline. The trim removed 3 bases at V and 3 bases at J, leaving 3 bases unmatched. The CDR3 DNA sequence: TGTGCCAGCAGCTTCGGGACAGGGGGCCTCTACGAGCAGTACTTC. Residues: CASSFGTGGLYEQYF.

The chain combines TRBV28 with TRBJ1-1; the D gene is possibly TRBD1 (5 bases). This CDR3 is 15 amino acids long. V shed 6 bases and J shed 7 bases, with 21 bases lying between them. Germline V gene lookup returns CDR1 MDHEN and CDR2 SYDVKM. CDR3 bases: TGTGCCAGCAGCTCCACACCGGGGCTGGGGGGTGAAGCTTTCTTT. Residues: CASSSTPGLGGEAFF.

V usage is TRBV27 and J usage is TRBJ1-6; D is unresolved. The CDR3 contains 14 residues. Trimming left V 3 bases short and J 5 bases short, with 8 bases between. CDR1 and CDR2 from the germline V gene are MNHEY and SMNVEV (reference sequence). CDR3 coding DNA: TGTGCCAGCAGTTTGCACGGTGATAATTCACCCCTCCACTTT. Its translation is CASSLHGDNSPLHF.